Sequencing of this T cell receptor beta chain was carried out in a study of post-analysis software for immune sequencing data. Points from the study as a whole: Higher frequency in patients than in controls was seen for about five TRBV segments, with TRBV5-6, TRBV5-1 and TRBV20-1 among them.

Unique molecular identifiers were built into the TCR beta cDNA libraries. Some 500,000 cDNA molecules were recovered from an input of about 0.9 to 10 million T cells. TCRdb passed the PCR reads through MiXCR, listing each CDR3 protein once. Of almost 700,000 distinct CDR3 sequences in the sample, 55% to 60% were seen once. Of note for this clonotype: Antigen specificity is unknown.

The length of the CDR3 is 16 residues. Germline V gives CDR1 SNHLY, CDR2 FYNNEI. The V and J ends lost 6 bases and 1 base respectively, with 13 bases between them. This TCR was recovered from a girl aged 2 to 10 with multiple sclerosis. V usage is TRBV2 and J usage is TRBJ2-6; D is possibly TRBD1 (6 bases). Sequenced input: blood. CDR3 DNA sequence: TGTGCCAGCAGCTCGACAGGCTTTTCTGGGGCCAACGTCCTGACTTTC. It yields the protein CASSSTGFSGANVLTF.